This T cell receptor (beta chain) was sequenced in a study of CD8 T cells in Susac syndrome. Regarding the study as a whole: The authors acknowledged that the study's TCR sequencing and HLA analysis involved relatively few individuals.

Stable or active relapsing-remitting multiple sclerosis, untreated and meeting revised McDonald criteria, defined the controls. The TEMRA cells underwent FACS enrichment, while the CD8+ and CD4+ T cells underwent negative isolation. As regards this clonotype: The antigen remains unidentified.

Random hexamers primed reverse transcription of about 0.45 to 1 ug RNA. An immunoSEQ multiplex PCR amplified TCR beta CDR3 over 54 Vbeta and 13 Jbeta. TCRdb redid the calling of the immunoSEQ multiplex PCR reads with MiXCR, one entry per CDR3 protein. In the table there are around 130,000 distinct CDR3 sequences, roughly 80% of which are singletons. Sequenced: CD8+ T cells from PBMCs. The origin of this receptor is a human donor with multiple sclerosis.

The CDR3 here is CASQGTQMNTEAFF. As DNA, the CDR3 is TGTGCCAGTCAGGGTACCCAGATGAACACTGAAGCTTTCTTT. The J gene is TRBJ1-1, the V gene TRBV25-1; possible D gene TRBD1, 5 bases. This CDR3 contains 14 residues. V was cut by 9 bases and J by 0 bases, with 14 bases left in between. Germline V gene data show CDR1 as MGHDK and CDR2 as SYGVNS.